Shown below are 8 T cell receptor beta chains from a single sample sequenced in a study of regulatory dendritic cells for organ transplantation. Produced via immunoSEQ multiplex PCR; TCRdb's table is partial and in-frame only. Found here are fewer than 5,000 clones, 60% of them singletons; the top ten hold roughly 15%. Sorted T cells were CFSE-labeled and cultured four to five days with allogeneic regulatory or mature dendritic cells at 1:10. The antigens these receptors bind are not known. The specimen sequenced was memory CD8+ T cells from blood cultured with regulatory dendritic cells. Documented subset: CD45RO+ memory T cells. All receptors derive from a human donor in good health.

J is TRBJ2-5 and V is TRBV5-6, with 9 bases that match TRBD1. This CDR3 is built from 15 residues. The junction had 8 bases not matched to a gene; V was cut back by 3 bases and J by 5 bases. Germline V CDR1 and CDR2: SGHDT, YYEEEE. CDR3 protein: CASSSGTGRWETQYF. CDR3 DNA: TGTGCCAGCAGCTCCGGGACAGGGCGATGGGAGACCCAGTACTTC.

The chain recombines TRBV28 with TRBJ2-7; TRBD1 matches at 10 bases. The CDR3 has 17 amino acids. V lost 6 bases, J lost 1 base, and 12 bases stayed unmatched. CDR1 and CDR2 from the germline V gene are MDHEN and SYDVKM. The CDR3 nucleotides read TGTGCCAGCAGACCGACAGGGGGCCTTTCAAAGTCCTACGAGCAGTACTTC. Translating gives CASRPTGGLSKSYEQYF.

The CDR3, as DNA: TGTGCCAGCAGACCCCTAGAGGGCGGGGAGCTGTTTTTT. Protein sequence: CASRPLEGGELFF. The chain recombines TRBV7-8 with TRBJ2-2; the D gene is possibly TRBD2 (5 bases). Germline CDR1 is SGHVS and CDR2 is FQNEAQ. There are 13 residues in the CDR3. Trimming pared 6 bases from V and 7 bases from J, leaving 12 bases between.

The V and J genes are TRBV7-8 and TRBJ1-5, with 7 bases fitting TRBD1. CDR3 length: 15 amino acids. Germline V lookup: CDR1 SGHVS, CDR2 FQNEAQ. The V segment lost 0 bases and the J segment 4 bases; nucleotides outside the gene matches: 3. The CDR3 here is CASSLANRGNQPQHF. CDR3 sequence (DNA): TGTGCCAGCAGCTTAGCCAACAGGGGAAATCAGCCCCAGCATTTT.

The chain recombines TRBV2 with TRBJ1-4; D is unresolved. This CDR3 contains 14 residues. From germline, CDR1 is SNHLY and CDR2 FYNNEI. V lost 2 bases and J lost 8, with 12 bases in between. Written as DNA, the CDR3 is TGTGCCAGCAGTGAAACGGCAGGTTGGGAAAAACTGTTTTTT. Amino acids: CASSETAGWEKLFF.

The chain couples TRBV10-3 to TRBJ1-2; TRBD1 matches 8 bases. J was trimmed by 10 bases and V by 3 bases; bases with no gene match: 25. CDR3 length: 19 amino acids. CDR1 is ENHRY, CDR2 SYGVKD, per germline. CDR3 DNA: TGTGCCATCAGTGAAGGTAGTCGGTTCGACAGGGGACTGGTTTTCGACTACACCTTC. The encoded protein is CAISEGSRFDRGLVFDYTF.

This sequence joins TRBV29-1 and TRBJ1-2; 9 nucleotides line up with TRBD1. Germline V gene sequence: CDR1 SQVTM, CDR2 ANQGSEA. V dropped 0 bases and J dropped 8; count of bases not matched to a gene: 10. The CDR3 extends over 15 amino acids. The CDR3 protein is CSVEDSKQGAGGYTF. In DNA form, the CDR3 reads TGCAGCGTTGAAGATAGTAAACAGGGGGCAGGGGGCTACACCTTC.

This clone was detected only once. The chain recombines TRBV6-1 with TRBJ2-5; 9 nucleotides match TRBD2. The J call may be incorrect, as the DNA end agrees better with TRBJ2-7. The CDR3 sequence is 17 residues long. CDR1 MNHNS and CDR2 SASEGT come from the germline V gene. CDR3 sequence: CASSEVGGTSRAYEQYF. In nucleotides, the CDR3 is TGTGCCAGCAGTGAAGTAGGGGGGACTAGCCGCGCCTACGAGCAGTACTTC.